This passage covers 26 T cell receptor beta chains from one sample sequenced in a study of PD-L1 blockade in urothelial cancer. Only in-frame clones appear in the TCRdb table, and some are missing; sequencing was by immunoSEQ multiplex PCR. Of about 17,000 clones detected, 89% appear once; the ten largest clones hold about 13%. Time point noted: pretreatment peripheral blood. The sequenced sample was PBMCs, obtained around atezolizumab (anti-PD-L1) treatment. These receptor sequences come from a man in his 70s with urothelial cancer.

V usage is TRBV11-3 and J usage is TRBJ2-3, with a weak D call TRBD2 (7 bases). This CDR3 is 16 amino acids long. Per the germline V gene, CDR1 is SGHNT and CDR2 is YENEEA. Trimming cost V 1 base and J 2 bases, with 13 bases left between them. CDR3 DNA sequence: TGTGCCAGCAGCTTAGGGACTAGGGGGACCACAGATACGCAGTATTTT. It yields the protein CASSLGTRGTTDTQYF.

V and J are TRBV7-9 and TRBJ2-5, with unresolved D. The CDR3 spans 13 residues. Between the trimmed V and J ends, which lost 1 base and 5 bases, there was a span of 8 bases. Germline V lookup: CDR1 SEHNR, CDR2 FQNEAQ (reference sequence). CDR3 in amino acids: CASSLGSRETQYF. For the CDR3, the DNA is TGTGCCAGCAGCTTAGGGTCACGGGAGACCCAGTACTTC.

This clone was detected only a few times. This rearrangement joins TRBV15 to TRBJ1-5, with 7 bases that match TRBD1. Germline lookup yields CDR1 LNHNV and CDR2 YYDKDF (reference sequence). The CDR3 covers 13 residues. Losses at the gene ends were 1 base for V and 11 bases for J; bases not matched to a gene: 5. CDR3 in amino acids: CATSRGNRGTQHF. The CDR3 nucleotides read TGTGCCACCAGCAGAGGTAACAGGGGTACCCAGCATTTT.

V usage is TRBV7-9 and J usage is TRBJ2-5, with 9 bases aligning to TRBD2. Germline V gene sequence: CDR1 SEHNR, CDR2 FQNEAQ (reference sequence). The CDR3 loop spans 18 amino acids. The J segment lost 1 base and the V segment lost 5 bases, leaving 14 bases of the junction unmatched. The CDR3 reads CASSPGRLRGGLQETQYF. The CDR3, as DNA: TGTGCCAGCAGCCCGGGCAGGTTGCGGGGGGGCCTCCAAGAGACCCAGTACTTC.

The sample holds a few counts of this clone. The V and J genes are TRBV27 and TRBJ1-6; no firm D call. This CDR3 spans 15 amino acids. Germline lookup yields CDR1 MNHEY and CDR2 SMNVEV (reference sequence). V was pared by 8 bases and J by 4 bases, with 15 bases between. The CDR3 loop is CASYPSWQYNSPLHF. The CDR3 DNA follows: TGTGCCAGCTATCCCTCCTGGCAGTATAATTCACCCCTCCACTTT.

The rearrangement uses TRBV6-6 and TRBJ2-1; 11 bases match TRBD2. Germline V gene lookup returns CDR1 MNHNY and CDR2 SVGAGI (reference sequence). The V gene end was trimmed by 6 bases and the J gene end by 8 bases; junction bases not matched to a gene: 6. CDR3 length equals 14 residues. CDR3 nucleotide sequence: TGTGCCAGCAGCCAATCTAGCGGGGGGTATGAGCAGTTCTTC. It encodes CASSQSSGGYEQFF.

The chain joins TRBV6-6 to TRBJ1-4, with TRBD1 identical over 7 bases. Per germline, CDR1 MNHNY and CDR2 SVGAGI (reference sequence). The CDR3 has 15 amino acids. With 7 bases clipped from V and 6 bases from J, the junction kept 11 bases outside the gene matches. CDR3: CASKPSQGIDEKLFF. In nucleotides, the CDR3 is TGTGCCAGCAAACCATCACAGGGGATCGATGAAAAACTGTTTTTT.

The chain recombines TRBV9 with TRBJ1-6; 9 nucleotides align to TRBD1. J gave up 6 bases and V 0 bases, and 4 bases lay outside the gene matches. The CDR3 totals 16 residues. CDR1 is SGDLS, CDR2 YYNGEE, per germline. CDR3 loop: CASSVGGQGLNSPLHF. The CDR3 coding sequence is TGTGCCAGCAGCGTAGGGGGACAGGGACTTAATTCACCCCTCCACTTT.

The chain combines TRBV5-6 with TRBJ1-1; D is perhaps TRBD1 (6 bases). The CDR3 loop spans 13 amino acids. Per the germline V gene, CDR1 is SGHDT and CDR2 is YYEEEE. Trimming left V 4 bases short and J 7 bases short, with 14 bases between. The DNA of the CDR3 is TGTGCCAGCAGCCCCGGGGGGGGCCGTGAAGCTTTCTTT. Protein: CASSPGGGREAFF.

V and J are TRBV6-5 and TRBJ2-2, with 14 nucleotides matching TRBD2. CDR3 length equals 16 residues. The junction had 0 bases not matched to a gene; V was cut back by 0 bases and J by 6 bases. In germline, CDR1 is MNHEY, CDR2 SVGAGI. The CDR3 region has the DNA TGTGCCAGCAGTTACTCGACTAGCGGGGGGGCCGGGGAGCTGTTTTTT. Amino acid sequence: CASSYSTSGGAGELFF.

The V and J genes are TRBV4-1 and TRBJ1-4; TRBD1 is a possible D gene (6 bases). The germline V gene encodes CDR1 MGHRA and CDR2 YSYEKL. V was clipped by 1 base and J by 0 bases, with 6 bases between them. This CDR3 is 15 amino acids long. The CDR3 nucleotides read TGCGCCAGCAGCCAAGGGACAGCAACTAATGAAAAACTGTTTTTT. Translating gives CASSQGTATNEKLFF.

The chain joins TRBV19 to TRBJ1-6; 9 positions agree with TRBD1. Unmatched junction bases numbered 11, after V lost 5 bases and J lost 9 bases. The CDR3 is 16 amino acids. The V gene's germline CDR1 is LNHDA and CDR2 SQIVND (reference sequence). The CDR3 sequence: CASSLSRTGATSPLHF. CDR3 coding DNA: TGTGCCAGTAGTCTCTCGCGGACAGGGGCGACTTCACCCCTCCACTTT.

This chain links TRBV28 with TRBJ2-1; D unclear. CDR3 length equals 16 residues. Trimming removed 5 bases at V and 5 bases at J, with 19 bases between. The V gene's germline CDR1 is MDHEN and CDR2 SYDVKM. CDR3 coding DNA: TGTGCCAGCAGTCTAGAGGAACCCCCTCCTAACAATGAGCAGTTCTTC. It specifies CASSLEEPPPNNEQFF.

This rearrangement joins TRBV6-4 to TRBJ1-5; D not certain. Deletions cut 4 bases from V and 4 bases from J, with 11 bases between. The CDR3 extends over 14 amino acids. Germline V lookup: CDR1 MRHNA, CDR2 SNTAGT. The CDR3 sequence: CASSAEEGNQPQHF. The CDR3 DNA follows: TGTGCCAGCAGTGCTGAGGAGGGAAATCAGCCCCAGCATTTT.

This clone was counted only a few times. V gene TRBV4-1 combines with J gene TRBJ1-6; no clear D. Germline V gene sequence: CDR1 MGHRA, CDR2 YSYEKL. Trimming took off 0 bases at V and 5 bases at J, with 11 bases between the two ends. This CDR3 is built from 16 residues. CDR3 DNA sequence: TGCGCCAGCAGCCAAGATCGGGAAAGTCATAATTCACCCCTCCACTTT. As protein: CASSQDRESHNSPLHF.

This chain joins TRBV10-3 and TRBJ2-5; 8 positions match TRBD2. CDR3 length: 15 residues. CDR1 and CDR2 from the germline V gene are ENHRY and SYGVKD. Losses at the gene ends were 0 bases for V and 3 bases for J; bases not matched to a gene: 3. The CDR3 region is CAISESRAGEETQYF. CDR3 DNA sequence: TGTGCCATCAGTGAGTCGAGAGCGGGGGAAGAGACCCAGTACTTC.

The V and J genes are TRBV9 and TRBJ2-7; 7 positions agree with TRBD2. Unmatched junction bases numbered 12, after V lost 3 bases and J lost 0 bases. Germline CDR1 and CDR2: SGDLS and YYNGEE. The CDR3 sequence is 17 residues long. CDR3 protein: CASSGPLGGGPSYEQYF. The DNA of the CDR3 is TGTGCCAGCAGCGGGCCCCTTGGGGGGGGTCCCTCCTACGAGCAGTACTTC.

The chain employs TRBV28 and TRBJ2-7, with TRBD1 matching over 10 bases. Germline CDR1 is MDHEN and CDR2 is SYDVKM. J gave up 0 bases and V 2 bases, and 4 bases lay outside the gene matches. The CDR3 is 16 amino acids. The CDR3 loop reads CASSLGGQGYSYEQYF. CDR3 DNA sequence: TGTGCCAGCAGTTTAGGGGGACAGGGGTACTCCTACGAGCAGTACTTC.

V and J are TRBV11-2 and TRBJ1-4; D gene ambiguous. The CDR3 sequence is 12 residues long. Germline CDR1 reads SGHAT; CDR2 reads FQNNGV. V dropped 1 base and J dropped 8 bases, with 5 bases sitting between them. CDR3 sequence: CASSLGAEKLFF. In DNA form, the CDR3 reads TGTGCCAGCAGCTTAGGGGCGGAAAAACTGTTTTTT.

This chain joins TRBV27 and TRBJ1-2; D call uncertain. CDR1 and CDR2 (germline): MNHEY, SMNVEV (reference sequence). V lost 6 bases and J lost 1, with 15 bases in between. This CDR3 has 15 residues. The CDR3, as DNA: TGTGCCAGCAGGTGGTCGGGGAAAGGTAACTATGGCTACACCTTC. Its translation: CASRWSGKGNYGYTF.

The chain recombines TRBV5-1 with TRBJ2-1; TRBD1 aligns across 10 bases. The trim removed 4 bases at V and 8 bases at J, leaving 6 bases unmatched. This CDR3 contains 14 residues. The germline CDR1 and CDR2 sequences are SGHRS and YFSETQ. The CDR3 loop reads CASSKGTGVDEQFF. The CDR3 DNA reads as TGCGCCAGCAGCAAAGGGACAGGGGTGGATGAGCAGTTCTTC.

The chain has TRBV5-1 and TRBJ1-3; D is undetermined. V was shortened by 0 bases and J by 3 bases, with 7 bases between the two germline ends. The CDR3 is 14 residues long. Germline V gene data show CDR1 as SGHRS and CDR2 as YFSETQ. The DNA of the CDR3 is TGCGCCAGCAGCTTGGCGGGATATGGAAACACCATATATTTT. It encodes CASSLAGYGNTIYF.

This sequence joins TRBV4-1 and TRBJ1-1; 8 positions agree with TRBD1. With V trimmed by 3 bases and J by 2 bases, 2 bases remained unmatched. Germline loops: CDR1 MGHRA, CDR2 YSYEKL. The CDR3 consists of 14 residues. The DNA of the CDR3 is TGCGCCAGCAGCCATGACAGGGGAAACACTGAAGCTTTCTTT. Translating gives CASSHDRGNTEAFF.

In its sample, this clone ranks as medium-sized (0.01 to 0.1%). The CDR3 nucleotides read TGTGCTAGTGGTTTGCCAGGGTTCGTCTATGGCTACACCTTC. It yields the protein CASGLPGFVYGYTF. The chain couples TRBV12-5 to TRBJ1-2, with D maybe TRBD1 (5 bases). Trimming stripped 2 bases from V and 4 bases from J, with 11 bases between. CDR3 length: 14 residues. The germline V gene has CDR1 LGHNT and CDR2 FRNRAP.

This chain links TRBV15 with TRBJ2-7, with TRBD1 identical over 9 bases. This CDR3 comprises 16 residues. Germline CDR1 and CDR2: LNHNV and YYDKDF (reference sequence). The trim removed 5 bases at V and 1 base at J, leaving 9 bases unmatched. Written as DNA, the CDR3 is TGTGCCACCAGCGTGGGACAGGGAGTTTGGTCCTACGAGCAGTACTTC. Translated, it gives CATSVGQGVWSYEQYF. The full variable domain, in which reference TRBV15 and TRBJ2-7 provide the parts outside the CDR3, is DAMVIQNPRYQVTQFGKPVTLSCSQTLNHNVMYWYQQKSSQAPKLLFHYYDKDFNNEADTPDNFQSRRPNTSFCFLDIRSPGLGDTAMYLCATSVGQGVWSYEQYFGPGTRLTVT.

The chain uses TRBV18 and TRBJ2-1; 7 nucleotides align to TRBD1. V gave up 3 bases and J gave up 8 bases; unmatched junction bases: 10. The germline V gene has CDR1 KGHSH and CDR2 LQKENI. The CDR3 has 15 amino acids. The CDR3 bases are TGTGCCAGCTCACCGTATACAGGGACAGCGCATGAGCAGTTCTTC. This sequence encodes CASSPYTGTAHEQFF.